Sequencing of this T cell receptor beta chain was carried out in a study of T cell changes during pregnancy in multiple sclerosis. V dropped 3 bases and J dropped 6; count of bases not matched to a gene: 6. The CDR3 is 14 amino acids. Germline CDR1 and CDR2: SGHVS and FQNEAQ. Assay used: immunoSEQ multiplex PCR; TCRdb lists only in-frame clones, some missing. The profile covers tens of thousands of clones, with 90% appearing a single time and 2% to 2.5% taken by the ten largest. This TCR derives from a female donor in good health, enrolled as a control in a pregnancy study. Sample: peripheral blood, taken in the second trimester of pregnancy. The rearrangement joins TRBV7-8 to TRBJ2-7; 9 bases align to TRBD2. The CDR3 reads CASSLVASGIEQYF. Here the CDR3 DNA reads TGTGCCAGCAGCTTGGTGGCTAGCGGGATCGAGCAGTACTTC.